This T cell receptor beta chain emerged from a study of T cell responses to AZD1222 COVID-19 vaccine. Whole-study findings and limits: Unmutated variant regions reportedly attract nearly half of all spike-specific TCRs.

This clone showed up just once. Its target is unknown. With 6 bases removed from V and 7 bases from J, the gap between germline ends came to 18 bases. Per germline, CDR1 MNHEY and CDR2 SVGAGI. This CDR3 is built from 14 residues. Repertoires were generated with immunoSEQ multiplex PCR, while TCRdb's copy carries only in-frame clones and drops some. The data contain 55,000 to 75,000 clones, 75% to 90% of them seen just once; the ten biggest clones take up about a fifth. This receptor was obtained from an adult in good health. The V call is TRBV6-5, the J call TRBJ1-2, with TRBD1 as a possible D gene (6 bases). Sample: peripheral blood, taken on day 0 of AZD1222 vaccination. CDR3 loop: CASSPPWGLGGYTF. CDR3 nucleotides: TGTGCCAGCAGCCCCCCCTGGGGGCTTGGTGGCTACACCTTC.